These 5 T cell receptor beta chains came from one sample sequenced in a study of blood T cell repertoires in COVID-19. Sequenced by immunoSEQ multiplex PCR; TCRdb stores in-frame clones only, minus some. The table shows some 150,000 clones, with about 85% occurring only once. Sample: peripheral blood. These receptors all stem from a woman of 80 years or more in a cohort sampled during active or convalescent COVID-19.

In this sample, this clone turned up a few times. The chain couples TRBV7-8 to TRBJ1-2, with 9 bases lining up with TRBD1. Germline V lookup: CDR1 SGHVS, CDR2 FQNEAQ. This CDR3 has 15 amino acids. Trimming took 5 bases from V and 4 from J; bases not matched to a gene: 8. For the CDR3, the DNA is TGTGCCAGCAGCCGAGGGGACAGGGAAAGCTATGGCTACACCTTC. This codes for CASSRGDRESYGYTF. Filled out from reference TRBV7-8 and TRBJ1-2, the complete variable domain reads GAGVSQSPRYKVAKRGQDVALRCDPISGHVSLFWYQQALGQGPEFLTYFQNEAQLDKSGLPSDRFFAERPEGSVSTLKIQRTQQEDSAVYLCASSRGDRESYGYTFGSGTRLTVV.

The V call is TRBV2, the J call TRBJ1-5, with 8 positions matching TRBD1. V lost 4 bases, J lost 3 bases, and 2 bases stayed unmatched. The length of the CDR3 is 14 residues. Germline assignment: CDR1 SNHLY and CDR2 FYNNEI. The CDR3 nucleotides are TGTGCCAGCAGTGGGACAGGGCCCAATCAGCCCCAGCATTTT. Translated, it gives CASSGTGPNQPQHF.

This chain uses TRBV19 with TRBJ2-2, with TRBD1 matching over 9 bases. V lost 5 bases to trimming and J lost 4 bases; unmatched junction nucleotides: 5. Germline V gives CDR1 LNHDA, CDR2 SQIVND (reference sequence). This CDR3 spans 15 amino acids. The CDR3 here is CASSQQGAITGELFF. CDR3 sequence (DNA): TGTGCCAGTAGTCAACAGGGGGCTATCACCGGGGAGCTGTTTTTT.

This chain links TRBV7-2 with TRBJ2-3; 10 positions match TRBD2. V shed 3 bases, J shed 3 bases, and the junction held 6 bases outside the gene matches. Germline CDR1 SGHTA, CDR2 FQGNSA. The CDR3 contains 16 residues. The CDR3: CASSFIPGLATDTQYF. The CDR3 DNA is TGTGCCAGCAGCTTCATACCGGGACTAGCGACAGATACGCAGTATTTT.

The gene calls are TRBV2 and TRBJ1-1; the D gene is possibly TRBD1 (6 bases). The V gene lost 9 bases and the J gene lost 1 base, with 15 bases spanning the gap. The germline CDR1 and CDR2 sequences are SNHLY and FYNNEI. CDR3 size: 14 residues. The CDR3 loop reads CARVGTPKNTEAFF. DNA of the CDR3: TGTGCCAGGGTCGGGACACCTAAGAACACTGAAGCTTTCTTT.